One and the same sample provided the 22 T cell receptor beta chains below, sequenced in a study of ipilimumab plus nivolumab after autologous stem cell transplantation. Clones were sequenced by immunoSEQ multiplex PCR, and TCRdb holds only the in-frame ones, with some missing. Among 15,000 to 20,000 clones listed, more than 65% were seen once. The specimen was PBMCs, collected in a trial of ipilimumab plus nivolumab as post-transplant consolidation. These TCRs come from a male donor with diffuse large B-cell lymphoma.

This clone has just a few counts. The chain carries TRBV6-1 and TRBJ1-5; D is ambiguous. This CDR3 region has 12 residues. The V end was cut by 5 bases, the J end by 3 bases, with 5 bases between. Germline V lookup: CDR1 MNHNS, CDR2 SASEGT. The chain's CDR3 is CASSRPNQPQHF. The CDR3 region has the DNA TGTGCCAGCAGTCGACCCAATCAGCCCCAGCATTTT.

CDR3 sequence (DNA): TGTGCCAGCAGTTTATCTCCAACAGGGGAGGGCTCTGAAGCTTTCTTT. It translates to CASSLSPTGEGSEAFF. The chain couples TRBV27 to TRBJ1-1, with 7 bases identical to TRBD1. This CDR3 spans 16 amino acids. Germline lookup yields CDR1 MNHEY and CDR2 SMNVEV (reference sequence). V dropped 0 bases and J dropped 6; count of bases not matched to a gene: 10.

This sequence joins TRBV7-9 and TRBJ2-7; possible D gene TRBD1, 5 bases. This CDR3 comprises 13 residues. The V end lost 3 bases, the J end lost 4 bases, and 10 bases lay between the germline ends. CDR1 and CDR2 from the germline V gene are SEHNR and FQNEAQ (reference sequence). The CDR3: CASSLAQGYEQYF. Written as DNA, the CDR3 is TGTGCCAGCAGCTTGGCCCAGGGTTACGAGCAGTACTTC.

The chain recombines TRBV19 with TRBJ1-6; D gene unclear. The CDR3 sequence is 15 residues long. CDR1 and CDR2 (germline): LNHDA, SQIVND (reference sequence). The V end lost 3 bases, the J end lost 4 bases, and 10 bases lay between the germline ends. CDR3 loop: CASSITSGYNSPLHF. The CDR3 bases are TGTGCCAGTAGTATTACAAGCGGTTATAATTCACCCCTCCACTTT.

The rearrangement joins TRBV18 to TRBJ2-5; 10 bases line up with TRBD1. This CDR3 spans 15 amino acids. Germline CDR1 KGHSH, CDR2 LQKENI. After removal of 3 bases from V and 3 bases from J, the junction contained 4 bases not matched to a gene. The CDR3 bases are TGTGCCAGCTCACCGGGACAGGGGCGTGAAGAGACCCAGTACTTC. It encodes CASSPGQGREETQYF.

With regard to this clone: One junction end does not reproduce the germline sequence, and a read error may be involved. Other DNA sequences within the sample encode an identical CDR3. The rearrangement joins TRBV7-3 to TRBJ2-7, with D tentatively TRBD1 (6 bases). CDR3 length: 17 amino acids. Germline CDR1 and CDR2: SGHTA and FQGTGA. The CDR3 protein is CASSLAGAHLGSYEQYF. DNA for the CDR3: TGTGCCAGCAGCTTAGCAGGGGCCCACCTGGGCTCCTATGAGCAGTACTTC.

The chain recombines TRBV7-9 with TRBJ1-2; D is unclear. The CDR3 totals 14 residues. V was shortened by 3 bases and J by 1 base, with 9 bases between the two germline ends. From germline, CDR1 is SEHNR and CDR2 FQNEAQ (reference sequence). The CDR3, as DNA: TGTGCCAGCAGCTTGTCCGCATATAACTATGGCTACACCTTC. Encoded protein: CASSLSAYNYGYTF.

The chain carries TRBV5-1 and TRBJ2-6, with TRBD2 as a possible D gene (6 bases). Germline loops: CDR1 SGHRS, CDR2 YFSETQ. The CDR3 covers 15 residues. The germline V and J ends were trimmed by 0 bases and 2 bases, with 6 bases remaining between them. The CDR3, as DNA: TGCGCCAGCAGCTTGGGGGGGGCTGGGGCCAACGTCCTGACTTTC. Its protein is CASSLGGAGANVLTF.

The chain couples TRBV5-4 to TRBJ2-1; 9 bases agree with TRBD1. The V and J ends lost 4 bases and 2 bases, in that order; junction bases with no gene match: 7. CDR3 length equals 16 residues. Germline assignment: CDR1 SGHNT and CDR2 YYREEE (reference sequence). CDR3 protein: CASSDPRDRAYNEQFF. The DNA of the CDR3 is TGTGCCAGCAGCGACCCCCGGGACAGGGCCTACAATGAGCAGTTCTTC.

The chain carries TRBV30 and TRBJ2-7; TRBD1 matches 8 bases. V lost 4 bases and J lost 5; bases outside the gene matches: 7. Germline values: CDR1 GTSNPN, CDR2 SVGIG (reference sequence). CDR3 length: 13 amino acids. CDR3 in amino acids: CAWTPTGEDEQYF. As DNA, the CDR3 is TGTGCCTGGACTCCGACAGGGGAGGACGAGCAGTACTTC.

A word on this clone: Other DNA sequences of this sample code for an identical CDR3. This chain connects TRBV9 to TRBJ1-3, with D possibly TRBD1 on 6 matching bases. Germline CDR1 SGDLS, CDR2 YYNGEE. This CDR3 is 13 amino acids long. The V gene lost 3 bases and the J gene lost 5 bases, with 9 bases spanning the gap. CDR3 DNA sequence: TGTGCCAGCAGCGACCGGGACAGAAACACCATATATTTT. It encodes CASSDRDRNTIYF. The full variable domain, with the rest looked up from reference TRBV9 and TRBJ1-3, is DSGVTQTPKHLITATGQRVTLRCSPRSGDLSVYWYQQSLDQGLQFLIQYYNGEERAKGNILERFSAQQFPDLHSELNLSSLELGDSALYFCASSDRDRNTIYFGEGSWLTVV.

The chain combines TRBV6-5 with TRBJ1-2; perhaps TRBD1 as D (6 bases). This CDR3 spans 15 amino acids. V lost 8 bases to trimming and J lost 8 bases, with 24 bases between them. The germline V gene encodes CDR1 MNHEY and CDR2 SVGAGI. The CDR3 DNA follows: TGTGCCAGCGGTCAACGGGGGGCCGTGTTGAGGGGCTACACCTTC. Translating it yields CASGQRGAVLRGYTF.

This chain connects TRBV5-5 to TRBJ1-2; TRBD1 might be the D (5 bases). Between the trimmed V and J ends, which lost 0 bases and 7 bases, there was a span of 7 bases. Germline lookup yields CDR1 SGHKS and CDR2 YYEKEE (reference sequence). The CDR3 has 12 residues. The DNA for the CDR3 is TGTGCCAGCAGCTTGGAAGGGGTTGGCTACACCTTC. This encodes CASSLEGVGYTF.

This chain joins TRBV7-2 and TRBJ2-7, with D possibly TRBD1 on 5 matching bases. Germline V CDR1 and CDR2: SGHTA, FQGNSA. V gave up 3 bases and J gave up 6 bases, with 15 bases separating them. The CDR3 is 14 amino acids. DNA of the CDR3: TGTGCCAGCAGCTTGAGCAGACCCCAGGGCGAGCAGTACTTC. Translated: CASSLSRPQGEQYF.

This clone was observed a few times. The gene calls are TRBV7-2 and TRBJ2-7, with 8 bases identical to TRBD2. Germline CDR1 reads SGHTA; CDR2 reads FQGNSA. V shed 5 bases and J 4 bases; nucleotides not matched to a gene: 10. The CDR3 contains 15 residues. The CDR3, as DNA: TGTGCCAGCAGCCCGACTGCCGGGGGGGCTTACGAGCAGTACTTC. The encoded protein is CASSPTAGGAYEQYF.

V usage is TRBV27 and J usage is TRBJ1-4; D uncertain. This CDR3 spans 14 amino acids. Germline loops: CDR1 MNHEY, CDR2 SMNVEV (reference sequence). Trimming removed 5 bases at V and 4 bases at J, with 11 bases between. The CDR3 loop reads CASSQGPYNEKLFF. CDR3 sequence (DNA): TGTGCCAGCAGTCAAGGACCCTATAATGAAAAACTGTTTTTT.

The chain joins TRBV18 to TRBJ1-5; 8 bases agree with TRBD1. J was trimmed by 5 bases and V by 6 bases; bases with no gene match: 3. The CDR3 runs 13 residues. Germline V gene lookup returns CDR1 KGHSH and CDR2 LQKENI. The DNA of the CDR3 is TGTGCCAGCTCTCCGGACAGGGATCAGCCCCAGCATTTT. It is translated as CASSPDRDQPQHF.

The rearrangement uses TRBV9 and TRBJ2-2; 7 bases are shared with TRBD1. V lost 2 bases to trimming and J lost 0 bases; unmatched junction nucleotides: 13. In germline, CDR1 is SGDLS, CDR2 YYNGEE. The CDR3 loop spans 19 amino acids. CDR3 nucleotide sequence: TGTGCCAGCAGCGTTCTCCCCTGGCCGGGACAGACGAACACCGGGGAGCTGTTTTTT. Encoded protein: CASSVLPWPGQTNTGELFF. Filled out from reference TRBV9 and TRBJ2-2, the complete variable domain reads DSGVTQTPKHLITATGQRVTLRCSPRSGDLSVYWYQQSLDQGLQFLIQYYNGEERAKGNILERFSAQQFPDLHSELNLSSLELGDSALYFCASSVLPWPGQTNTGELFFGEGSRLTVL.

CDR3 in DNA: TGCAGCGCGACTGGGCAAGGTGGCTACACCTTC. It is translated as CSATGQGGYTF. The V call is TRBV29-1, the J call TRBJ1-2; no clear D. Trimming left V 7 bases short and J 7 bases short, with 13 bases between. The CDR3 totals 11 residues. Germline CDR1 is SQVTM and CDR2 is ANQGSEA.

This chain connects TRBV5-6 to TRBJ1-2; 10 bases fit TRBD1. This CDR3 comprises 18 residues. V was pared by 4 bases and J by 4 bases, with 16 bases of the junction left unmatched. The germline gives CDR1 SGHDT, CDR2 YYEEEE. In DNA, the CDR3 is TGTGCCAGCAGCCCCCTAAGAACAGGGACAGGGGCCGGCTATGGCTACACCTTC. Translating gives CASSPLRTGTGAGYGYTF.

V gene TRBV5-4 combines with J gene TRBJ1-2, with TRBD1 matching over 8 bases. Germline CDR1 and CDR2: SGHNT and YYREEE (reference sequence). This CDR3 is 16 amino acids long. The trim removed 3 bases at V and 0 bases at J, leaving 7 bases unmatched. The chain's CDR3 is CASSWTGRGSNYGYTF. The CDR3 nucleotides are TGTGCCAGCAGCTGGACAGGGAGGGGATCTAACTATGGCTACACCTTC.

The chain combines TRBV19 with TRBJ2-2; D unresolved. Deletions cut 6 bases from V and 3 bases from J, with 14 bases between. Germline CDR1 is LNHDA and CDR2 is SQIVND (reference sequence). The CDR3 consists of 15 residues. The DNA of the CDR3 is TGTGCCAGTAGCCATATCGGCCTCGACACCGGGGAGCTGTTTTTT. As protein: CASSHIGLDTGELFF.